This T cell receptor beta chain is drawn from a study of PD-L1 blockade in urothelial cancer. Study-wide context: There were a median of about 140,000 T cells in blood samples.

V lost 4 bases to trimming and J lost 4 bases; unmatched junction nucleotides: 26. This CDR3 has 21 amino acids. CDR1 is MDHEN and CDR2 is SYDVKM in the germline V gene. Libraries were prepared by immunoSEQ multiplex PCR; TCRdb keeps only in-frame clonotypes and omits some of them. This sample has 49,000 or so clones, with 79% found just once. Described time point: pretreatment peripheral blood. This TCR derives from a man between 65 and 80 years old with urothelial cancer. The J gene is TRBJ1-2, the V gene TRBV28; 8 nucleotides line up with TRBD1. The sample was PBMCs, taken around atezolizumab (anti-PD-L1) treatment. The CDR3 reads CASSSNPHTGTGLVSSYGYTF. CDR3 nucleotide sequence: TGTGCCAGCAGTTCAAACCCCCATACCGGGACAGGTTTAGTTTCATCCTATGGCTACACCTTC.